Listed below are T cell receptor beta chains from one sample, sequenced in a study of T-cell memory formation after mild COVID-19. Using its own MiXCR run on the 5' RACE reads, TCRdb lists one record per CDR3 protein. This repertoire shows over 150,000 distinct CDR3 sequences, around 21% found once; its top ten account for roughly 23%. What was sequenced was PBMCs or a T cell subset sorted from them (not recorded which). Source of these receptors: an adult woman who had mild COVID-19 (a few samples of this study predate the infection). Cell type and time point are not known. The CDR3 runs from the conserved cysteine through the conserved F or W. The D gene is left open where the match is weak. Clone sizes are given selectively: once, few, many, or a class where the clone is expanded.

D gene,J gene,clone size,V gene,CDR3 protein,CDR3 DNA
NA,TRBJ2-5,NA,TRBV20-1,CSAQSGETQYF,TGCAGTGCTCAGAGCGGGGAGACCCAGTACTTC
TRBD1,TRBJ1-1,NA,TRBV29-1,CSVAQGAEAFF,TGCAGCGTCGCACAGGGGGCTGAAGCTTTCTTT
TRBD1,TRBJ2-7,few,TRBV28,CASSPSSGTGTYEQYF,TGTGCCAGCAGTCCGTCCTCCGGGACAGGTACTTACGAGCAGTACTTC
TRBD2,TRBJ2-7,few,TRBV7-6,CASSLVAWQGGSEQYF,TGTGCCAGCAGCTTAGTTGCTTGGCAGGGAGGGAGCGAGCAGTACTTC
TRBD2,TRBJ2-3,few,TRBV7-3,CASSSGTAGESDTQYF,TGTGCCAGCAGCTCAGGAACAGCGGGAGAATCAGATACGCAGTATTTT
NA,TRBJ2-2,few,TRBV12-3/TRBV12-4,CASTSSFSGAGELFF,TGTGCCAGCACTTCCTCCTTTAGCGGAGCCGGGGAGCTGTTTTTT
NA,TRBJ2-3,NA,TRBV12-3/TRBV12-4,CASSPGTQSTDTQYF,TGTGCCAGCAGTCCCGGGACCCAATCCACAGATACGCAGTATTTT
NA,TRBJ2-1,NA,TRBV29-1,CSVEGGGTEQFF,TGCAGCGTTGAGGGGGGAGGGACAGAGCAGTTCTTC
TRBD2,TRBJ2-3,few,TRBV4-1,CASSSHTLAGGSTDTQYF,TGCGCCAGCAGCTCACACACTCTAGCGGGGGGAAGCACAGATACGCAGTATTTT
NA,TRBJ2-7,NA,TRBV29-1,CSASQGGPYEQYF,TGCAGCGCCTCCCAGGGCGGCCCCTACGAGCAGTACTTC
NA,TRBJ2-3,NA,TRBV12-3/TRBV12-4,CASTSTLYYTDTQYF,TGTGCCAGCACCTCAACCCTTTACTACACAGATACGCAGTATTTT
TRBD1,TRBJ2-1,few,TRBV29-1,CSVDERDRGYNEQFF,TGCAGCGTTGACGAACGGGACAGGGGATATAATGAGCAGTTCTTC
NA,TRBJ2-2,few,TRBV13,CASQPPNTGELFF,TGTGCCAGCCAACCACCGAACACCGGGGAGCTGTTTTTT
TRBD2,TRBJ2-7,NA,TRBV19,CASRGLAGGPAEQYF,TGTGCCAGTAGGGGACTAGCGGGAGGGCCGGCCGAGCAGTACTTC
NA,TRBJ1-1,NA,TRBV5-6,CASSWGRGTEAFF,TGTGCCAGCAGCTGGGGCCGGGGGACTGAAGCTTTCTTT
NA,TRBJ1-2,NA,TRBV3-1,CASSESGGYTF,TGTGCCAGCAGCGAAAGTGGTGGCTACACCTTC
NA,TRBJ2-1,many,TRBV7-3,CASSLGLYNEQFF,TGTGCCAGCAGCCTGGGACTGTACAATGAGCAGTTCTTC
NA,TRBJ2-7,NA,TRBV29-1,CSVILHLSYEQYF,TGCAGCGTTATTCTCCATCTGTCCTACGAGCAGTACTTC
NA,TRBJ2-5,many,TRBV29-1,CSVGGPQTETQYF,TGCAGCGTTGGGGGGCCCCAAACGGAGACCCAGTACTTC
NA,TRBJ2-2,few,TRBV27,CATQFGAGELFF,TGTGCCACCCAATTTGGAGCCGGGGAGCTGTTTTTT
NA,TRBJ2-7,few,TRBV12-3/TRBV12-4,CASSFVSAYEQYF,TGTGCCAGCAGTTTCGTCAGTGCCTACGAGCAGTACTTC
NA,TRBJ1-1,NA,TRBV5-1,CASSVGMNTEAFF,TGCGCCAGCAGCGTGGGGATGAACACTGAAGCTTTCTTT
TRBD2,TRBJ2-3,few,TRBV30,CAWMRLAQLRGDTQYF,TGTGCCTGGATGAGACTAGCACAACTCCGGGGAGATACGCAGTATTTT
TRBD1,TRBJ2-5,few,TRBV5-1,CATRGDRAVETQYF,TGCGCCACCCGAGGGGACAGGGCGGTTGAGACCCAGTACTTC
TRBD1,TRBJ2-7,few,TRBV7-9,CASSPGQVDEQYF,TGTGCCAGCAGCCCCGGACAGGTCGACGAGCAGTACTTC
TRBD2,TRBJ2-3,few,TRBV7-9,CASSTKGGVAGYTDTQYF,TGTGCCAGCAGCACTAAAGGCGGGGTAGCGGGGTACACAGATACGCAGTATTTT
TRBD1,TRBJ1-1,NA,TRBV5-1,CASSSGQGGLAEAFF,TGCGCCAGCAGCTCTGGACAGGGGGGGTTGGCTGAAGCTTTCTTT
NA,TRBJ2-3,few,TRBV2,CASSEGPGRTDTQYF,TGTGCCAGCAGTGAAGGTCCAGGGAGGACAGATACGCAGTATTTT
NA,TRBJ2-7,NA,TRBV6-2/TRBV6-3,CASRAPPGDEQYF,TGTGCCAGCAGAGCCCCCCCCGGGGACGAGCAGTACTTC
TRBD1,TRBJ1-1,few,TRBV6-5,CASSYWRTGLVTEAFF,TGTGCCAGCAGTTACTGGAGGACAGGGTTGGTCACTGAAGCTTTCTTT
NA,TRBJ1-1,NA,TRBV2,CASSDFGGTEAFF,TGTGCCAGCAGTGATTTTGGGGGCACTGAAGCTTTCTTT
TRBD2,TRBJ2-1,few,TRBV7-9,CASSSSVAGDSYNEQFF,TGTGCCAGCAGCTCGAGCGTAGCGGGAGACTCCTACAATGAGCAGTTCTTC
NA,TRBJ2-7,few,TRBV6-1,CASSPVGDEQYF,TGTGCCAGCAGTCCGGTAGGAGACGAGCAGTACTTC
NA,TRBJ2-3,NA,TRBV4-1,CASSQDPGFGTDTQYF,TGCGCCAGCAGCCAAGATCCGGGTTTTGGCACAGATACGCAGTATTTT
NA,TRBJ2-2,NA,TRBV12-3/TRBV12-4,CASSFGYTGELFF,TGTGCCAGCAGTTTTGGGTACACCGGGGAGCTGTTTTTT
NA,TRBJ2-5,many,TRBV12-3/TRBV12-4,CASSPDFQETQYF,TGTGCCAGCAGCCCTGACTTCCAAGAGACCCAGTACTTC
TRBD2,TRBJ2-1,NA,TRBV12-3/TRBV12-4,CASSYSGRAPDEQFF,TGTGCCAGCAGTTATAGCGGGAGGGCCCCGGATGAGCAGTTCTTC
NA,TRBJ2-5,few,TRBV9,CASSVGDMSGETQYF,TGTGCCAGCAGCGTAGGGGATATGAGTGGGGAGACCCAGTACTTC
TRBD1,TRBJ1-5,NA,TRBV6-1,CASSERQGGQPQHF,TGTGCCAGCAGTGAAAGACAGGGAGGCCAGCCCCAGCATTTT
NA,TRBJ1-5,NA,TRBV20-1,CSARANDWTVSNQPQHF,TGCAGTGCTAGAGCCAACGACTGGACAGTTAGCAATCAGCCCCAGCATTTT
NA,TRBJ2-7,few,TRBV5-1,CASSLGSGLSSYEQYF,TGCGCCAGCAGCTTGGGCTCCGGGTTGAGCTCCTACGAGCAGTACTTC
NA,TRBJ2-5,NA,TRBV15,CATSRELGGGTYNSETQYF,TGTGCCACCAGCAGAGAGTTGGGTGGGGGGACCTATAACAGCGAGACCCAGTACTTC
TRBD1,TRBJ2-5,NA,TRBV6-5,CASSDRGLETQYF,TGTGCCAGCAGTGACAGGGGTTTAGAGACCCAGTACTTC
TRBD2,TRBJ2-7,NA,TRBV5-1,CASSSPGTSGTRSEQYF,TGCGCCAGCAGCTCGCCCGGGACTAGCGGGACAAGGTCCGAGCAGTACTTC
NA,TRBJ2-7,many,TRBV12-3/TRBV12-4,CASSLEGAYAYEQYF,TGTGCCAGCAGTTTAGAAGGGGCTTATGCCTACGAGCAGTACTTC
TRBD1,TRBJ2-4,few,TRBV7-9,CASSLGTGALDIQYF,TGTGCCAGCAGCTTAGGAACAGGGGCCTTAGACATTCAGTACTTC
NA,TRBJ2-7,NA,TRBV19,CASSTGWGNYEQYF,TGTGCCAGTAGCACGGGGTGGGGGAACTACGAGCAGTACTTC
NA,TRBJ1-1,NA,TRBV29-1,CSVGGSATEAFF,TGCAGCGTTGGCGGGAGCGCCACTGAAGCTTTCTTT
TRBD1,TRBJ1-1,NA,TRBV9,CASSVSNTGAYTEAFF,TGTGCCAGCAGCGTATCTAATACAGGGGCATACACTGAAGCTTTCTTT
NA,TRBJ2-3,NA,TRBV6-4,CASSEEGGADTQYF,TGTGCCAGCAGTGAGGAGGGGGGAGCGGATACGCAGTATTTT
TRBD1,TRBJ1-1,few,TRBV12-3/TRBV12-4,CASSLVDRDGTEAFF,TGTGCCAGCAGTTTGGTTGACAGGGACGGCACTGAAGCTTTCTTT
NA,TRBJ2-7,few,TRBV19,CASSSLNGGNYEQYF,TGTGCCAGTAGTTCCCTCAACGGGGGAAACTACGAGCAGTACTTC
TRBD2,TRBJ2-3,few,TRBV9,CASDRGLAGGPRVTDTQYF,TGTGCCAGCGACAGAGGACTAGCGGGAGGGCCCCGGGTCACAGATACGCAGTATTTT
TRBD2,TRBJ2-2,NA,TRBV19,CASSGRINTGELFF,TGTGCCAGTAGCGGGAGGATCAACACCGGGGAGCTGTTTTTT
NA,TRBJ2-3,few,TRBV7-9,CASSLGVPIAHTDTQYF,TGTGCCAGCAGCTTAGGGGTACCCATCGCACACACAGATACGCAGTATTTT
NA,TRBJ2-1,NA,TRBV12-3/TRBV12-4,CASSIIGLGNEQFF,TGTGCCAGCAGTATCATCGGTTTAGGGAATGAGCAGTTCTTC
TRBD1,TRBJ1-3,NA,TRBV25-1,CASSVHRGQGNTIYF,TGTGCCAGCAGTGTCCACAGGGGCCAGGGAAACACCATATATTTT